The following is a T cell receptor beta chain sequence with its context. CDR3 size: 16 residues. Trimming stripped 0 bases from V and 6 bases from J, with 19 bases between. Germline V CDR1 and CDR2: SGHRS, YFSETQ. Profiling relied on immunoSEQ multiplex PCR, and the TCRdb table lists in-frame clones only, not all of them. Altogether about 160,000 clones are present, 88% being singletons, with the ten largest covering around 4.5%. This entry comes from a study of T cell responses to AZD1222 COVID-19 vaccine. This chain links TRBV5-1 with TRBJ2-7; D possibly matches TRBD1 or TRBD2 (5 bases each). This TCR was recovered from an adult who received the AZD1222 COVID-19 vaccine. Sequencing used peripheral blood, obtained 28 days after the second AZD1222 dose. Written as DNA, the CDR3 is TGCGCCAGCAGCTTGGCCGGGACCGCTAGTCAGGGCGAGCAGTACTTC. It yields the protein CASSLAGTASQGEQYF.